This TCR beta chain comes out of a study of T cell clonotyping in hematopoietic cell transplantation. Study results and limitations: Graft donor and pretransplant recipient Inverse Simpson Index values predicted broader posttransplant TCR diversity. Few recipient clonotypes overlapped donors; over 97% were de novo at given depth. No sorting was done, leaving CD4 and CD8 contributions mixed.

The germline CDR1 and CDR2 sequences are MNHNY and SVGAGI (reference sequence). The V and J ends lost 0 bases and 7 bases respectively, with 15 bases between them. This CDR3 comprises 15 residues. Remarks on this clone: Antigen: not known.

Assay used: immunoSEQ multiplex PCR; TCRdb lists only in-frame clones, some missing. The top ten hold roughly 10% of the sample, which has 11,000 to 15,000 clones, around 62% seen once. The sequenced material came from PBMCs. The receptor's source is a human donor who either received an allogeneic hematopoietic cell transplant for a myeloid malignancy or was a related donor (not recorded which). Some clones in this sample may be carry-over from other donors' samples. The V gene is TRBV6-6, the J gene TRBJ1-2; weak D call: TRBD1 (6 bases). CDR3 DNA sequence: TGTGCCAGCAGTTACTCGATATCAGGGGTCCCTGGCTACACCTTC. This gives the protein CASSYSISGVPGYTF.